The present T cell receptor beta chain was sequenced within a study of chemoradiotherapy in HPV16-positive cancers. The overall study: A couple of HPV16-positive patients' cells yielded candidate HPV-specific clones and common motifs. Study-level points and caveats: Functional assays defining HPV-specific T cells used only a couple of HPV16-positive patients.

Using immunoSEQ multiplex PCR, the repertoire was profiled, and TCRdb retains in-frame clones only, with some absent. The table has about 8,900 clones, about 85% seen once. Over chemoradiotherapy, repertoires were sampled more than once. Per the germline V gene, CDR1 is WSHSY and CDR2 is SAAADI. After removal of 10 bases from V and 8 bases from J, the junction contained 13 bases not matched to a gene. The CDR3 covers 13 residues. This clone was seen just once. Its specificity is unknown. The specimen comprised tumor tissue, sampled from a patient who underwent chemoradiotherapy. The sequence was collected from a human donor with HPV-associated anogenital cancer. The chain carries TRBV10-2 and TRBJ1-2; 7 bases are shared with TRBD1. CDR3 DNA: TGCGCCATCTTCGAATGGGACAGAAAGGGCTACACCTTC. It is translated as CAIFEWDRKGYTF.